These 13 T cell receptor beta chains share one sample of origin, sequenced in a study of blood T cell repertoires in COVID-19. Here immunoSEQ multiplex PCR was the method, and the copy in TCRdb shows in-frame clones only, minus some. The data show 80,000 to 100,000 clones, 85% to 90% seen once. Sequenced: peripheral blood. Receptor source: a human donor with COVID-19, enrolled during active disease. The donor label of this sample is uncertain.

This rearrangement joins TRBV6-2 or TRBV6-3 to TRBJ1-3; D is undetermined. The V and J ends lost 2 bases and 4 bases respectively, with 3 bases between them. Germline V gene lookup returns CDR1 MNHEY and CDR2 SVGEGT. This CDR3 is 12 amino acids long. CDR3 protein: CASSYGGNTIYF. The CDR3 coding sequence is TGTGCCAGCAGTTACGGCGGAAACACCATATATTTT.

The chain combines TRBV3-1 (or the pseudogene TRBV3-2) with TRBJ1-2, with D tentatively TRBD1 (5 bases). Germline-derived CDR1 and CDR2 are LGHDT and YNNKEL (reference sequence). V lost 1 base, J lost 12 bases, and 15 bases lay in between. This CDR3 region has 13 residues. CDR3 in DNA: TGTGCCAGCAGCCAAGGTTCAGTCAGGGTAAACACCTTC. Its protein product is CASSQGSVRVNTF.

The V gene is TRBV6-5, the J gene TRBJ1-2, with 9 bases lining up with TRBD1. Germline CDR1 reads MNHEY; CDR2 reads SVGAGI. CDR3 length: 15 residues. CDR3 in DNA: TGTGTCGGGGGGACAGGGCAGATTTCCAACTATGGCTACACCTTC. Its translation: CVGGTGQISNYGYTF.

The CDR3 reads CASSQGNRAYEQYF. The CDR3 nucleotides are TGTGCCAGCAGCCAAGGGAACAGGGCCTACGAGCAGTACTTC. V and J are TRBV3-1 (or the pseudogene TRBV3-2) and TRBJ2-7, with D tentatively TRBD1 (6 bases). The germline V and J ends were trimmed by 1 base and 2 bases, with 9 bases remaining between them. CDR3 length: 14 amino acids. CDR1 LGHDT and CDR2 YNNKEL come from the germline V gene (reference sequence).

This clone was recorded only once. J is TRBJ2-5 and V is TRBV28, with 11 bases identical to TRBD2. The J segment lost 3 bases and the V segment lost 6 bases, leaving 3 bases of the junction unmatched. Germline loops: CDR1 MDHEN, CDR2 SYDVKM. This CDR3 spans 14 amino acids. CDR3 amino acids: CASSLLAGEETQYF. The DNA of the CDR3 is TGTGCCAGCAGCCTACTAGCGGGAGAAGAGACCCAGTACTTC.

The rearrangement uses TRBV11-2 and TRBJ2-1; 9 bases agree with TRBD2. The germline gives CDR1 SGHAT, CDR2 FQNNGV. J lost 10 bases, V lost 5 bases, and 12 bases had no gene match. The CDR3 totals 15 residues. The CDR3 sequence is CASSPQGLALTEQFF. The CDR3, as DNA: TGTGCCAGCAGCCCGCAGGGACTAGCTCTGACCGAGCAGTTCTTC. Supplemented by reference TRBV11-2 and TRBJ2-1, the full variable domain reads EAGVAQSPRYKIIEKRQSVAFWCNPISGHATLYWYQQILGQGPKLLIQFQNNGVVDDSQLPKDRFSAERLKGVDSTLKIQPAKLEDSAVYLCASSPQGLALTEQFFGPGTRLTVL.

V is TRBV28 and J is TRBJ2-7, with 7 bases fitting TRBD1. V lost 6 bases, J lost 4 bases, and 6 bases stayed unmatched. The germline V gene has CDR1 MDHEN and CDR2 SYDVKM. The CDR3 contains 13 residues. The chain's CDR3 is CASSGTASYEQYF. The CDR3 bases are TGTGCCAGCAGCGGGACAGCCTCGTACGAGCAGTACTTC.

The gene calls are TRBV2 and TRBJ2-7; TRBD2 aligns across 13 bases. J lost 6 bases, V lost 6 bases, and 5 bases had no gene match. The CDR3 loop spans 14 amino acids. CDR1 and CDR2 (germline): SNHLY, FYNNEI. CDR3 in amino acids: CASRGLAGWGEQYF. In nucleotides, the CDR3 is TGTGCCAGCAGGGGACTAGCGGGGTGGGGCGAGCAGTACTTC.

This chain joins TRBV3-1 (or the pseudogene TRBV3-2) and TRBJ1-5; D remains unclear. V lost 3 bases and J 0 bases, leaving 6 bases between the germline ends. Germline V gives CDR1 LGHDT, CDR2 YNNKEL (reference sequence). CDR3 length equals 14 residues. Written as DNA, the CDR3 is TGTGCCAGCAGCCAGACTGATAGCAATCAGCCCCAGCATTTT. This gives the protein CASSQTDSNQPQHF.

The gene calls are TRBV5-1 and TRBJ2-3; no definite D call. CDR1 SGHRS and CDR2 YFSETQ come from the germline V gene. CDR3 length: 15 residues. Trimming left V 4 bases short and J 4 bases short, with 16 bases between. CDR3 sequence reads: CASSHGALEPDTQYF. CDR3 sequence (DNA): TGCGCCAGCAGCCATGGAGCCCTAGAACCAGATACGCAGTATTTT.

The chain links TRBV7-9 to TRBJ1-4; D not resolved. The length of the CDR3 is 12 residues. The germline V gene encodes CDR1 SEHNR and CDR2 FQNEAQ (reference sequence). V was trimmed by 1 base and J by 7 bases, leaving 4 bases between them. The CDR3 DNA reads as TGTGCCAGCAGCTTAGTCGGTGAAAAACTGTTTTTT. This codes for CASSLVGEKLFF.

This sequence joins TRBV14 and TRBJ1-2; 7 bases map to TRBD1. From germline, CDR1 is SGHDN and CDR2 FVKESK. The junction had 9 bases not matched to a gene; V was cut back by 4 bases and J by 7 bases. The CDR3 consists of 14 residues. This chain's CDR3 is CASSRIDRASGYTF. The CDR3 DNA reads as TGTGCCAGCAGCCGTATCGACAGGGCCAGTGGCTACACCTTC. Full variable domain (missing parts from reference TRBV14 and TRBJ1-2): EAGVTQFPSHSVIEKGQTVTLRCDPISGHDNLYWYRRVMGKEIKFLLHFVKESKQDESGMPNNRFLAERTGGTYSTLKVQPAELEDSGVYFCASSRIDRASGYTFGSGTRLTVV.

The chain joins TRBV7-2 to TRBJ2-3; 9 nucleotides align to TRBD2. Trimming cost V 6 bases and J 6 bases; bases outside gene matches: 22. Germline V gives CDR1 SGHTA, CDR2 FQGNSA. The CDR3 covers 19 residues. The CDR3 coding sequence is TGTGCCAGCAGACCCGCCGGCGGGGGGGGGAAGTGGTTAAAGGATACGCAGTATTTT. It translates to CASRPAGGGGKWLKDTQYF. The variable domain in full, with the rest retrieved from reference TRBV7-2 and TRBJ2-3, is GAGVSQSPSNKVTEKGKDVELRCDPISGHTALYWYRQSLGQGLEFLIYFQGNSAPDKSGLPSDRFSAERTGGSVSTLTIQRTQQEDSAVYLCASRPAGGGGKWLKDTQYFGPGTRLTVL.